This T cell receptor (beta chain) was identified in a study of cytomegalovirus exposure and HLA in healthy donors (dated by TCRdb to 2017 to 2019). Looking at the study overall: In an earlier analysis of roughly 590 of the donors, 250 to 300 Gb of sequence data and 90 million to 130 million unique TCR beta sequences from roughly 190 million T cells were reported. The study used immunosequencing to profile the T cell repertoires of approximately 690 subjects and linked those repertoires to cytomegalovirus serostatus. Along with the roughly 610-subject first cohort, a separate validation cohort of over a hundred different subjects was used. Every repertoire in the discovery cohort had been generated on one and the same sequencing platform. HLA typing included class I and class II loci at four-digit resolution. To decide whether each TCR beta V gene segment behaved as functional or pseudogenic, an earlier analysis of several hundred of the donors relied on high-throughput TCR beta sequencing. An early release that covered about 600 HLA-typed donors contained about 300 gigabases of sequencing data and about 93 million unique TCR sequences. Typing coverage differed by locus: A, B, C, DRB1 and DQB1 were typed in about 620-630 donors, DQA1 in 522, DPA1 in around 610, and DPB1 in roughly 470. Of the roughly 410 genotyped donors, 81% were placed in the genetic ancestry cluster associated with self-reported Caucasian donors. In a later analysis, previously published TCR beta repertoires from 666 donors were re-analyzed and high-resolution HLA genotyping was added so that TCR occurrence patterns could be studied. The study aimed to test whether cataloging public T cell receptors could reveal signatures of past pathogen exposure. In a later genetic analysis, genome-wide SNP genotypes for about 55% of the roughly 700 donors were used, and that subset was treated as a discovery cohort. In the later analysis, no new phenotypic data were used to find candidate immune exposures; instead, reliance was placed on TCR beta sequences and their occurrence across donors. The study combined high-throughput TCR immunosequencing, statistical association of individual TCRs with disease status, and machine learning to predict cytomegalovirus infection status. Donor age, sex, ethnicity and CMV serostatus were compiled alongside the repertoire data. About five DR-DQ haplotypes were treated as single units for association and clustering because of strong linkage in the cohort. Among around 400 genotyped donors of the cohort, an average of around 240,000 unique TCR beta nucleotide sequences were sequenced per donor, 15% to 20% of them non-productive.

What the work shows at the level of the full study, not this receptor alone: According to a later analysis, parvovirus B19, influenza, CMV and Epstein-Barr virus appeared linked to several top co-occurrence clusters. Because the 87-base-pair reads could not distinguish some IMGT-functional V segments, including TRBV6-2 and TRBV6-3, those segments were excluded. Across donors, most TCR sequences were observed very rarely, whereas some public TCRs were present in many individuals. A later analysis found that most CMV-associated TCR beta chains appeared HLA-restricted, with HLA associations seemingly driven largely by CMV exposure. In vitro tests confirmed that a few of the cytomegalovirus-associated TCR beta chains recognize cytomegalovirus antigens. The only immune exposure information available for the cohort was CMV serostatus. It was suggested by the authors that the approach could potentially be generalized to other disease states and immunological phenotypes. Strong co-occurrence of HLA alleles, especially DR and DQ, made assigning TCR associations to individual alleles difficult. A further reported finding was that TCR beta sequences accurately predicted the HLA-A and HLA-B alleles for most subjects in the first cohort. Because some donors lacked HLA typing at each locus, the association tests relied only on the typed subset. V-gene and J-gene trimming of TCR beta chains was associated with a missense DCLRE1C variant in a later genetic analysis, and the association was replicated in an independent cohort. Because counts were too low, some 17 rarely observed V segments, including chromosome 9 orphons, were excluded from the earlier analysis of around 640 of the donors. In an earlier analysis of more than 500 of the donors, most TCR beta V segments appeared in productive rearrangements about 87% or about 30% of the time, broadly matching IMGT annotations. Only TCR beta chains were sequenced in this cohort, and the absence of alpha or paired-chain data limited detectable features. The classifier was reported to diagnose cytomegalovirus status with high specificity and sensitivity in both the original cohort and the validation cohort. According to a later analysis, TCR association rates differed among HLA loci, with DRB1 alleles showing the most associated TCRs and HLA-C alleles showing the fewest. The sequencing pipeline was judged likely to have produced a cluster of highly shared sequence variants as a technical artifact. In a later genetic analysis, fewer N-insertions in productive TCRs were reported among donors in an Asian-associated ancestry cluster than the approximately 670-donor mean. The study gave a list of about 150 TCR beta chains associated with cytomegalovirus. Correlated functional status among segregating V segments might be attributable to linkage disequilibrium, but an unknown experimental factor could not be ruled out. Specific HLA alleles were associated with over 15,000 TCR beta sequences at a false discovery rate of 0.05 in a later analysis. In a later analysis, HLA-associated TCR beta chains were found to be more clonally expanded and to have lower generation probabilities than equally common non-associated chains. Sequencing depth was assumed to be roughly uniform across donors in the presence/absence analyses, though that assumption may not hold.

The CDR3 runs 13 amino acids, cysteine and phenylalanine included. Left in the record is the CDR3 DNA by itself, 39 bases read in frame from the first base. In the germline V gene (reference sequence), CDR1 corresponds to LNHDA and CDR2 to SQIVND. V lost 7 bases and J lost 9 bases; the stretch between them is 16 bases long. The cohort consisted of 600 to 700 healthy bone marrow donors. All cohort members were sampled while nominally healthy, although unrecorded immune exposures were likely present. The donor tested CMV seropositive, placing the donor among the 289 seropositive members of the cohort. Each donor provided a peripheral blood sample, and peripheral blood mononuclear cells were used for TCR beta sequencing. Genomic DNA was extracted from the blood cell samples with the Qiagen DNeasy Blood Extraction Kit. Comments on this clone: Its cognate antigen has yet to be identified. Base qualities are not provided; no much larger clone lies one nucleotide away.

The method was the immunoSEQ multiplex PCR assay. For the multiplex PCR, a mixture combining 60 forward primers for TCR Vbeta segments and 13 reverse primers for TCR Jbeta segments was used. The CDR3 region of rearranged TCR beta genes was amplified from genomic DNA with a multiplex PCR assay. Amplified TCR beta libraries were sequenced as 87-base-pair reads on the Illumina HiSeq System. For the original study's pipeline: A later analysis tallied 75 million to 95 million unique TCR beta chains across the roughly 610 repertoires, and approximately 9.9 million of those chains were shared by two or more donors. To remove PCR and sequencing errors, raw reads were error-corrected and collapsed into unique sequences using a nearest-neighbor algorithm that merged closely related sequences. CDR3 sequences were aligned to IMGT reference sequences to assign V, D and J gene segments. For a sequence to be retained, at least a six-nucleotide match to both a V gene segment and a J gene segment was required. A rearrangement counted as productive if the CDR3 had no stop codons and remained in frame with V and J, and every other rearrangement counted as non-productive. Following IMGT convention, CDR3 was defined as the stretch from the second conserved V-encoded cysteine up to the conserved J-encoded phenylalanine. The earlier analysis of some 580 of the donors excluded any sequence lacking an unambiguous match to a single V gene segment. In an earlier analysis of several hundred of the donors, V segments were called functional above 56.7% productive rearrangements and were called segregating when the between-donor standard deviation exceeded 5%. To diagnose cytomegalovirus status from the catalog of TCR beta chain sequences, a statistical classification framework was built. A later analysis assigned V and J genes by comparing TCR nucleotide sequences with IMGT/GENE-DB human TR gene sequences. In a later analysis, CDR3 sequences and most-parsimonious VDJ recombination scenarios were assigned using the TCRdist pipeline. A later analysis defined each TCR beta chain by its CDR3 amino acid sequence plus V-gene family, and excluded reads lacking a unique V-gene family. As a way to deal with suspected cross-contamination and a sequencing artifact, a later analysis dropped hundreds of nucleotide sequences that were highly shared and had low generation probability. In a later analysis, a clonal expansion index for each public chain was calculated from normalized within-repertoire ranks of inferred template counts. In a later analysis, generation probabilities were computed using a VDJ recombination model fitted to out-of-frame rearrangements, and the results were checked against IGoR. A later analysis scored TCR-TCR, TCR-HLA and TCR-CMV co-occurrence with hypergeometric tests, applying a repertoire-size bias correction to TCR pairs. In a later analysis, false discovery rates were estimated by permuting HLA or CMV assignments 20 times. A later analysis grouped co-occurring TCRs with DBSCAN, adding TCRdist sequence similarity when clustering within HLA-allele-positive subsets. Co-occurrence clustering excluded repertoires with fewer than 30,000 or more than 120,000 public chains, plus five with anomalous nucleotide sharing. This immuneACCESS table, as held by TCRdb, lists in-frame sequences with V and J called but not all clones. Of the missing ones, under half trace to an unresolved V gene in checked studies; the others have no known cause. The DNA was the basis for D and trimming; V, J and clone size are from that table. Counted in this sample were more than 85,000 clones; over 70% of them appeared once. About 8.6% of the sample goes to the ten largest clones.

The TCR originated in a woman aged 35 to 49 in good health and CMV-seropositive. Source material: PBMCs. The V and J segments used are TRBV19 and TRBJ2-1; the best D guess is TRBD2, with 6 bases matching. The DNA sequence is as follows: TGTGCCAGTACCCCAAGGAGGGCCGGTGAGCAGTTCTTC. Its product reads: CASTPRRAGEQFF.